The 28 T cell receptor beta chains listed next were all sequenced from one sample in a study of early T cells in non-severe SARS-CoV-2 infection. TCRdb independently ran MiXCR on the 5' RACE reads; one entry per CDR3 protein. The sample includes tens of thousands of distinct CDR3 sequences, about an eighth of them seen just once. Sequencing input: whole blood. The receptors here all came from an adult who was a healthcare worker with PCR-confirmed SARS-CoV-2 infection or an uninfected control (not recorded which).

The chain has TRBV27 and TRBJ1-1, with D tentatively TRBD1 (5 bases). The CDR3 has 14 residues. V lost 0 bases and J lost 4, with 9 bases in between. Germline V gene sequence: CDR1 MNHEY, CDR2 SMNVEV (reference sequence). CDR3 sequence reads: CASSLSPQGTEAFF. CDR3 DNA sequence: TGTGCCAGCAGTTTATCGCCCCAGGGCACTGAAGCTTTCTTT.

This clonotype was detected many times. The chain uses TRBV5-4 and TRBJ2-5; 11 nucleotides agree with TRBD2. Per the germline V gene, CDR1 is SGHNT and CDR2 is YYREEE (reference sequence). The CDR3 loop spans 16 amino acids. Trimming at V came to 4 bases and at J to 1 base, leaving 6 bases not matched to a gene. CDR3 region: CASSPEGTSGQETQYF. DNA for the CDR3: TGTGCCAGCAGCCCGGAAGGGACTAGCGGCCAAGAGACCCAGTACTTC.

In this sample, this clonotype turned up a few times. The chain is built from TRBV30 and TRBJ2-1, with 9 bases fitting TRBD2. The CDR3 runs 13 residues. With V trimmed by 2 bases and J by 9 bases, 5 bases remained unmatched. Germline V lookup: CDR1 GTSNPN, CDR2 SVGIG (reference sequence). CDR3 nucleotides: TGTGCCTGGAGTACCGGGACTAGCCCTGAGCAGTTCTTC. Amino acid sequence: CAWSTGTSPEQFF.

This clonotype was counted between two and nine times. As DNA, the CDR3 is TGTGCCAGCAGTTCAGGCGCGACGGAGTACTTC. This codes for CASSSGATEYF. The chain combines TRBV6-2 or TRBV6-3 with TRBJ2-7; D gene unclear. The CDR3 runs 11 residues. Deletions cut 4 bases from V and 11 bases from J, with 12 bases between. The V gene's germline CDR1 is MNHEY and CDR2 SVGEGT.

The J gene is TRBJ2-1, the V gene TRBV6-5, with D possibly TRBD1 on 5 matching bases. This CDR3 has 14 amino acids. Trimming shortened V by 6 bases and J by 7 bases, and 16 bases separated the two germline ends. Looked up from germline, CDR1 is MNHEY and CDR2 is SVGAGI. The CDR3 is CASSHPGPTNEQFF. CDR3 DNA: TGTGCCAGCAGCCACCCAGGGCCTACGAATGAGCAGTTCTTC.

This clonotype was seen a single time. The genes are TRBV7-9 and TRBJ2-2, with a possible D match to TRBD2 (6 bases). The germline gives CDR1 SEHNR, CDR2 FQNEAQ (reference sequence). Trimming took 3 bases from V and 5 from J, leaving 13 bases between them. This CDR3 has 15 amino acids. The CDR3: CASSLEAGRTGELFF. CDR3 DNA sequence: TGTGCCAGCAGCTTGGAGGCGGGAAGGACCGGGGAGCTGTTTTTT.

Only a few counts were recorded for this clonotype. The chain employs TRBV29-1 and TRBJ2-1; 9 bases line up with TRBD2. Germline V gives CDR1 SQVTM, CDR2 ANQGSEA. The CDR3 sequence is 17 residues long. V dropped 2 bases and J dropped 0; count of bases not matched to a gene: 8. Here the CDR3 reads CSVEPGGRARSYNEQFF. The CDR3 DNA sequence: TGCAGCGTTGAACCAGGCGGGAGGGCCCGCTCCTACAATGAGCAGTTCTTC.

The chain combines TRBV7-8 with TRBJ2-1; 9 bases match TRBD2. Trimming took 5 bases from V and 5 from J; bases not matched to a gene: 10. Germline V CDR1 and CDR2: SGHVS, FQNEAQ. There are 16 residues in the CDR3. The CDR3 DNA reads as TGTGCCAGCAGCCCTAATGGACTAGCGACAAACAATGAGCAGTTCTTC. Its translation is CASSPNGLATNNEQFF. The full variable domain, rest sourced from reference TRBV7-8 and TRBJ2-1, is GAGVSQSPRYKVAKRGQDVALRCDPISGHVSLFWYQQALGQGPEFLTYFQNEAQLDKSGLPSDRFFAERPEGSVSTLKIQRTQQEDSAVYLCASSPNGLATNNEQFFGPGTRLTVL.

The chain has TRBV3-1 and TRBJ2-5; 8 bases agree with TRBD2. The CDR3 loop spans 15 amino acids. Germline CDR1 and CDR2: LGHDT and YNNKEL (reference sequence). J was trimmed by 7 bases and V by 7 bases; bases with no gene match: 14. The CDR3 sequence is CASTPHGREKGTQYF. CDR3 DNA sequence: TGTGCCAGCACCCCCCACGGGAGGGAGAAAGGGACCCAGTACTTC.

This clonotype showed up many times. The chain uses TRBV24-1 and TRBJ1-5, with unresolved D. The CDR3 has 15 residues. The germline CDR1 and CDR2 sequences are KGHDR and SFDVKD. V shed 2 bases and J shed 3 bases, with 10 bases lying between them. The CDR3, as DNA: TGTGCCACCAGTGATTCCCGGTACCTCAATCAGCCCCAGCATTTT. It translates to CATSDSRYLNQPQHF.

This clonotype has only a few counts. V is TRBV7-9 and J is TRBJ2-7; 9 nucleotides match TRBD2. The V gene end was trimmed by 5 bases and the J gene end by 2 bases; junction bases not matched to a gene: 4. The CDR3 is 14 residues long. The germline gives CDR1 SEHNR, CDR2 FQNEAQ (reference sequence). DNA for the CDR3: TGTGCCAGCAGCCATGGACTAGCGACCTACGAGCAGTACTTC. Translating gives CASSHGLATYEQYF.

A few counts support this clonotype. The CDR3 protein is CASSLQARGAGYEQYF. In DNA, the CDR3 is TGTGCCAGCAGCTTACAAGCCCGGGGAGCTGGTTACGAGCAGTACTTC. The chain carries TRBV11-2 and TRBJ2-7; tentative D call: TRBD2 (5 bases). V was clipped by 2 bases and J by 4 bases, with 18 bases between them. The CDR3 totals 16 residues. Per germline, CDR1 SGHAT and CDR2 FQNNGV.

This clonotype was seen more than once but under ten times. The chain links TRBV5-4 to TRBJ2-3; D remains unclear. Germline assignment: CDR1 SGHNT and CDR2 YYREEE (reference sequence). CDR3 length equals 15 residues. Trimming took 4 bases from V and 0 from J, leaving 12 bases between them. CDR3 in amino acids: CASSKPQTSTDTQYF. DNA of the CDR3: TGTGCCAGCAGCAAACCCCAGACTAGCACAGATACGCAGTATTTT.

This clonotype showed up many times. This sequence joins TRBV19 and TRBJ2-7, with TRBD1 identical over 8 bases. J lost 6 bases, V lost 5 bases, and 12 bases had no gene match. The CDR3 is made up of 15 amino acids. Germline lookup yields CDR1 LNHDA and CDR2 SQIVND (reference sequence). CDR3 coding DNA: TGTGCCAGTAGTTCCAGACGGACAGGGTGGGCCGAGCAGTACTTC. Residues: CASSSRRTGWAEQYF.

This clonotype showed up just a few times. This chain connects TRBV28 to TRBJ2-1; TRBD1 might be the D (6 bases). The V gene lost 5 bases and the J gene lost 7 bases, with 12 bases spanning the gap. The germline V gene has CDR1 MDHEN and CDR2 SYDVKM. The CDR3 length is 13 residues. The CDR3: CASSLQGANEQFF. The CDR3 DNA is TGTGCCAGCAGTCTACAGGGCGCGAATGAGCAGTTCTTC.

The rearrangement joins TRBV14 to TRBJ2-1; no reliable D call. This CDR3 spans 13 amino acids. V dropped 4 bases and J dropped 6 bases, with 10 bases sitting between them. Germline CDR1 and CDR2: SGHDN and FVKESK. CDR3 loop: CASSRPNSNEQFF. In nucleotides, the CDR3 is TGTGCCAGCAGCCGCCCCAATTCCAATGAGCAGTTCTTC.

This clonotype was detected a few times. V usage is TRBV9 and J usage is TRBJ1-1; no clear D gene. The CDR3 consists of 14 residues. Per germline, CDR1 SGDLS and CDR2 YYNGEE. Deletions cut 0 bases from V and 4 bases from J, with 10 bases between. The DNA for the CDR3 is TGTGCCAGCAGCGTAGATCTGGCGATCACTGAAGCTTTCTTT. It is translated as CASSVDLAITEAFF.

This clonotype was counted only a few times. The rearrangement joins TRBV21-1 to TRBJ2-1; TRBD1 is taken as the D call from the table, unchecked against the DNA. TRBV21-1 is a documented pseudogene. The CDR3 sequence is 18 residues long. CDR3 protein: CASSKAVGETGGRDEQFF. The DNA for the CDR3 is TGTGCCAGCAGCAAAGCGGTCGGCGAGACAGGGGGGCGGGATGAGCAGTTCTTC.

This clonotype appeared a few times. V gene TRBV20-1 combines with J gene TRBJ1-3; the D gene is possibly TRBD1 (5 bases). V lost 4 bases and J 9 bases, leaving 16 bases between the germline ends. The CDR3 covers 13 residues. Germline V gene data show CDR1 as DFQATT and CDR2 as SNEGSKA (reference sequence). CDR3 loop: CSATEDAGGTIYF. CDR3 coding DNA: TGCAGTGCTACCGAGGACGCTGGGGGCACCATATATTTT.

The CDR3 region has the DNA TGCGCCAGCAGCTTGGATTACAGGGGATGGGAGCAGTACTTC. Residues: CASSLDYRGWEQYF. The V call is TRBV5-1, the J call TRBJ2-7, with 7 nucleotides matching TRBD1. The CDR3 contains 14 residues. Germline V gene data show CDR1 as SGHRS and CDR2 as YFSETQ. V trimming: 0 bases; J trimming: 7 bases; junction bases outside the gene matches: 7.

V usage is TRBV11-2 and J usage is TRBJ1-1, with a weak D call TRBD1 (5 bases). The CDR3 is 12 amino acids. Germline values: CDR1 SGHAT, CDR2 FQNNGV. V was pared by 2 bases and J by 10 bases, with 11 bases between. The CDR3 loop reads CASSLSPGAAFF. The CDR3 DNA follows: TGTGCCAGCAGCTTATCACCCGGGGCAGCTTTCTTT.

This clonotype was recorded a few times. The rearrangement uses TRBV27 and TRBJ2-5; TRBD1 matches at 10 bases. The germline V gene encodes CDR1 MNHEY and CDR2 SMNVEV (reference sequence). Trimming cost V 3 bases and J 2 bases; bases outside gene matches: 6. The CDR3 consists of 16 residues. This chain's CDR3 is CASSFLDRGAQETQYF. CDR3 DNA: TGTGCCAGCAGTTTTTTGGACAGGGGGGCGCAAGAGACCCAGTACTTC.

This clonotype came up a few times. The chain has TRBV27 and TRBJ2-5; 11 bases align to TRBD1. CDR1 MNHEY and CDR2 SMNVEV come from the germline V gene (reference sequence). Trimming at V came to 1 base and at J to 5 bases, leaving 3 bases not matched to a gene. The CDR3 is made up of 15 amino acids. CDR3 DNA sequence: TGTGCCAGCAGTTTATATGGACAGGGGGCTGAGACCCAGTACTTC. Encoded protein: CASSLYGQGAETQYF.

The chain is built from TRBV19 and TRBJ2-1, with 7 bases that match TRBD1. With V trimmed by 5 bases and J by 0 bases, 4 bases remained unmatched. CDR3 length: 15 residues. Germline-derived CDR1 and CDR2 are LNHDA and SQIVND (reference sequence). CDR3 sequence reads: CASSLGDSSYNEQFF. The DNA for the CDR3 is TGTGCCAGTAGTCTAGGGGACAGCTCCTACAATGAGCAGTTCTTC.

This clonotype was observed at least ten times. The rearrangement uses TRBV5-4 and TRBJ2-2; D is unclear. This CDR3 has 13 amino acids. Deletions cut 3 bases from V and 2 bases from J, with 5 bases between. CDR1 and CDR2 from the germline V gene are SGHNT and YYREEE (reference sequence). The CDR3 loop is CASSSTNTGELFF. CDR3 coding DNA: TGTGCCAGCAGCTCAACCAACACCGGGGAGCTGTTTTTT.

This clonotype was picked up a small number of times. The chain is built from TRBV7-6 and TRBJ2-5, with D hard to call. V was cut by 5 bases and J by 2 bases, with 3 bases left in between. This CDR3 comprises 11 residues. CDR1 SGHVS and CDR2 FNYEAQ come from the germline V gene. The CDR3 DNA is TGTGCCAGCAGCGCGCAAGAGACCCAGTACTTC. This translates into CASSAQETQYF.

By share, this clonotype ranks as medium-sized. CDR3 sequence (DNA): TGCAGTTACAGTGCGAACACCGGGGAGCTGTTTTTT. Its protein is CSYSANTGELFF. The gene calls are TRBV29-1 and TRBJ2-2; D not certain. The CDR3 covers 12 residues. Germline CDR1 SQVTM, CDR2 ANQGSEA.

The J gene is TRBJ2-3, the V gene TRBV5-5; D uncertain. Deletions cut 0 bases from V and 4 bases from J, with 6 bases between. The CDR3 extends over 13 amino acids. The germline V gene has CDR1 SGHKS and CDR2 YYEKEE (reference sequence). The CDR3 nucleotides read TGTGCCAGCAGCTTGGAAGTGGCAGATACGCAGTATTTT. Translated, it gives CASSLEVADTQYF.